A single sample is the source of the 3 T cell receptor beta chains below, sequenced in a study of beta chain features in type 1 diabetes. Investigators reverse transcribed all isolated RNA, so they sequenced expressed TCRB transcripts. Measured with immunoSEQ multiplex PCR; TCRdb has only the in-frame clones, and not every one. The sample carries about 900,000 clones, roughly 15% recorded once. The sample comprised naive CD4+ T cells from blood. The receptors here all came from a woman under 30 in good health.

V usage is TRBV20-1 and J usage is TRBJ1-2; D ambiguous. Germline CDR1 and CDR2: DFQATT and SNEGSKA (reference sequence). The V end was cut by 3 bases, the J end by 4 bases, with 6 bases between. The CDR3 totals 11 residues. The CDR3: CSASQFYGYTF. DNA for the CDR3: TGCAGTGCTAGCCAATTCTATGGCTACACCTTC.

The rearrangement links TRBV27 to TRBJ2-3; 10 bases are shared with TRBD1. This CDR3 region has 14 residues. V lost 4 bases and J lost 6; bases outside the gene matches: 4. Germline assignment: CDR1 MNHEY and CDR2 SMNVEV (reference sequence). The CDR3 bases are TGTGCCAGCAGTTCGGACAGGGGGTGGGATACGCAGTATTTT. Amino acids: CASSSDRGWDTQYF.

Details on this clone: Given the absence of the conserved phenylalanine or tryptophan at the CDR3 end, a read error is likely. The chain has TRBV28 and TRBJ1-1; perhaps TRBD1 as D (6 bases). The germline gives CDR1 MDHEN, CDR2 SYDVKM. CDR3 length: 13 residues. V lost 6 bases and J lost 7, with 15 bases in between. The CDR3 reads CASSSGQGNEAFL. The CDR3 bases are TGTGCCAGCAGCTCGGGGCAGGGGAATGAAGCTTTCCTT.